The 18 T cell receptor beta chains presented below share a single source sample, sequenced in a study of T cell responses to AZD1222 COVID-19 vaccine. Here immunoSEQ multiplex PCR was the method, and the copy in TCRdb shows in-frame clones only, minus some. This sample has some 120,000 clones; 80% to 90% occur once, and the top ten carry about 27%. Sequenced here: peripheral blood, sampled 28 days after the second AZD1222 dose. The receptor set was obtained from an adult who received the AZD1222 COVID-19 vaccine.

The table lists this clone with a count of one. J is TRBJ2-2 and V is TRBV10-3; D perhaps matches TRBD1 (6 bases). The CDR3 spans 14 residues. Germline CDR1 and CDR2: ENHRY and SYGVKD. V lost 2 bases, J lost 4 bases, and 8 bases lay in between. The CDR3 DNA is TGTGCCATCAGTGAGGGACAGTTCACCGGGGAGCTGTTTTTT. Amino acids: CAISEGQFTGELFF.

This chain links TRBV7-8 with TRBJ1-2; 7 bases agree with TRBD1. Germline V lookup: CDR1 SGHVS, CDR2 FQNEAQ. With 2 bases clipped from V and 7 bases from J, the junction kept 4 bases outside the gene matches. The CDR3 is made up of 13 amino acids. The CDR3 loop is CASSLTGASGYTF. For the CDR3, the DNA is TGTGCCAGCAGCTTAACAGGGGCGAGTGGCTACACCTTC.

The V and J genes are TRBV4-3 and TRBJ2-1; weak D call: TRBD1 (5 bases). The CDR3 loop spans 14 amino acids. Germline V gene lookup returns CDR1 LGHNA and CDR2 YSLEER. V dropped 1 base and J dropped 2 bases, with 6 bases sitting between them. The CDR3 DNA is TGCGCCAGCAGCCAAGTCAGGGCCTACAATGAGCAGTTCTTC. Protein product: CASSQVRAYNEQFF.

This chain connects TRBV11-2 to TRBJ2-2; 8 nucleotides agree with TRBD1. The CDR3 has 17 residues. Germline CDR1 and CDR2: SGHAT and FQNNGV. J lost 5 bases, V lost 6 bases, and 14 bases had no gene match. The DNA of the CDR3 is TGTGCCAGCAGTCGAAGGGGCTATAGACAGGGGACCGGGGAGCTGTTTTTT. This encodes CASSRRGYRQGTGELFF.

The chain has TRBV30 and TRBJ2-7; D possibly corresponds to TRBD1 (6 bases). V was trimmed by 1 base and J by 1 base, leaving 11 bases between them. The CDR3 has 14 residues. The germline V gene encodes CDR1 GTSNPN and CDR2 SVGIG (reference sequence). The CDR3 sequence is CAWSAQGLSYEQYF. Written as DNA, the CDR3 is TGTGCCTGGAGTGCCCAGGGGTTGTCCTACGAGCAGTACTTC.

The DNA of the CDR3 is TGTGCCAGCAGTTTATCCAGCTATGGCTACACCTTC. This translates into CASSLSSYGYTF. The rearrangement joins TRBV28 to TRBJ1-2; D uncertain. The CDR3 sequence is 12 residues long. The ends were cut back, 1 base at V and 4 bases at J, with 4 bases in the middle. Germline CDR1 is MDHEN and CDR2 is SYDVKM.

The V gene is TRBV7-8, the J gene TRBJ1-1; TRBD1 matches at 9 bases. Germline CDR1 SGHVS, CDR2 FQNEAQ. The V and J ends lost 5 bases and 2 bases, in that order; junction bases with no gene match: 6. The CDR3 is 15 amino acids. The CDR3 loop is CASSLKQGANTEAFF. The CDR3 nucleotides are TGTGCCAGCAGCCTAAAACAGGGGGCTAACACTGAAGCTTTCTTT. Drawing the rest from reference TRBV7-8 and TRBJ1-1, the complete variable domain is GAGVSQSPRYKVAKRGQDVALRCDPISGHVSLFWYQQALGQGPEFLTYFQNEAQLDKSGLPSDRFFAERPEGSVSTLKIQRTQQEDSAVYLCASSLKQGANTEAFFGQGTRLTVV.

V usage is TRBV2 and J usage is TRBJ2-7, with D unclear. V lost 2 bases to trimming and J lost 6 bases, with 8 bases between them. The CDR3 has 12 amino acids. Germline CDR1 SNHLY, CDR2 FYNNEI. CDR3 sequence reads: CASSEWSSEQYF. In DNA, the CDR3 is TGTGCCAGCAGTGAATGGTCGTCCGAGCAGTACTTC. Full variable domain (outside the CDR3, taken from reference TRBV2 and TRBJ2-7): EPEVTQTPSHQVTQMGQEVILRCVPISNHLYFYWYRQILGQKVEFLVSFYNNEISEKSEIFDDQFSVERPDGSNFTLKIRSTKLEDSAMYFCASSEWSSEQYFGPGTRLTVT.

This clone turned up a few times. V and J are TRBV20-1 and TRBJ1-4; no clear D. This CDR3 region has 11 residues. With 5 bases removed from V and 11 bases from J, the gap between germline ends came to 12 bases. The V gene's germline CDR1 is DFQATT and CDR2 SNEGSKA (reference sequence). The CDR3 loop is CSAYATGKLFF. CDR3 in DNA: TGCAGTGCTTACGCAACCGGGAAACTGTTTTTT.

The V and J genes are TRBV5-8 and TRBJ1-5; D gene unclear. CDR3 length equals 14 residues. The V gene's germline CDR1 is SGHTS and CDR2 YDEGEE. Trimming removed 3 bases at V and 3 bases at J, with 10 bases between. Here the CDR3 reads CASSSRAYNQPQHF. The CDR3 DNA reads TGTGCCAGCAGCTCCCGGGCCTACAATCAGCCCCAGCATTTT.

This clone has a single count. The genes are TRBV5-5 and TRBJ2-3, with D unclear. The CDR3 covers 16 residues. V dropped 1 base and J dropped 0 bases, with 12 bases sitting between them. In germline, CDR1 is SGHKS, CDR2 YYEKEE (reference sequence). The CDR3 loop reads CASSLPQAPSTDTQYF. DNA for the CDR3: TGTGCCAGCAGCTTGCCCCAGGCGCCTAGCACAGATACGCAGTATTTT.

This clone was observed a handful of times. The chain carries TRBV4-1 and TRBJ2-1; no reliable D call. The CDR3 extends over 16 amino acids. In germline, CDR1 is MGHRA, CDR2 YSYEKL. V was trimmed by 3 bases and J by 0 bases, leaving 12 bases between them. The CDR3 nucleotides read TGCGCCAGCAGCCACCCTTATATGAGCTCCTACAATGAGCAGTTCTTC. Residues: CASSHPYMSSYNEQFF.

This chain links TRBV29-1 with TRBJ1-1, with a possible D match to TRBD1 (5 bases). V shed 6 bases and J shed 4 bases, with 15 bases lying between them. Germline loops: CDR1 SQVTM, CDR2 ANQGSEA. This CDR3 region has 13 residues. CDR3 residues: CSVMRGVVTEAFF. CDR3 nucleotides: TGCAGCGTGATGCGGGGGGTTGTCACTGAAGCTTTCTTT.

V gene TRBV28 combines with J gene TRBJ1-5; the D gene is possibly TRBD1 (5 bases). The germline CDR1 and CDR2 sequences are MDHEN and SYDVKM. This CDR3 is 16 amino acids long. V was pared by 2 bases and J by 1 base, with 12 bases between. This chain's CDR3 is CASSLGDSGSNQPQHF. Written as DNA, the CDR3 is TGTGCCAGCAGTTTAGGGGACTCGGGGAGCAATCAGCCCCAGCATTTT.

The V gene is TRBV30, the J gene TRBJ1-5; no firm D call. V was clipped by 2 bases and J by 0 bases, with 2 bases between them. The CDR3 sequence is 12 residues long. Germline CDR1 GTSNPN, CDR2 SVGIG (reference sequence). The CDR3 DNA reads as TGTGCCTGGAGTAATAGCAATCAGCCCCAGCATTTT. This encodes CAWSNSNQPQHF.

This rearrangement joins TRBV19 to TRBJ1-1; D uncertain. Deletions cut 5 bases from V and 1 base from J, with 14 bases between. In germline, CDR1 is LNHDA, CDR2 SQIVND (reference sequence). The CDR3 covers 15 residues. CDR3 residues: CASSRRTARNTEAFF. CDR3 DNA sequence: TGTGCCAGTAGTCGACGGACGGCCAGGAACACTGAAGCTTTCTTT.

This sequence joins TRBV28 and TRBJ1-2, with 12 nucleotides matching TRBD1. After removal of 7 bases from V and 4 bases from J, the junction contained 10 bases not matched to a gene. CDR3 length equals 16 residues. Germline CDR1 reads MDHEN; CDR2 reads SYDVKM. CDR3 protein: CASTPGGTGGGYGYTF. Written as DNA, the CDR3 is TGTGCCAGCACCCCGGGTGGGACAGGGGGCGGCTATGGCTACACCTTC.

This clone turned up a few times. The chain recombines TRBV18 with TRBJ1-5; D remains ambiguous. The CDR3 loop spans 13 amino acids. V lost 5 bases and J 7 bases, leaving 12 bases between the germline ends. Germline loops: CDR1 KGHSH, CDR2 LQKENI. CDR3 protein: CASSSADDQPQHF. The DNA for the CDR3 is TGTGCCAGCTCATCGGCCGACGACCAGCCCCAGCATTTT.